Below are 10 T cell receptor beta chains sequenced from a single sample in a study of blood T cell repertoires in COVID-19. Method: immunoSEQ multiplex PCR; TCRdb's copy keeps in-frame clones and lacks some. The sample lists 200,000 to 250,000 clones; about 87% were seen once. The sequenced sample consisted of PBMCs or T cells enriched from blood (not recorded which). Receptors originate from a woman aged 30 to 39 who had been exposed to COVID-19.

This clone appeared a single time. V gene TRBV5-5 combines with J gene TRBJ2-7; 7 nucleotides align to TRBD2. Germline loops: CDR1 SGHKS, CDR2 YYEKEE (reference sequence). V lost 4 bases, J lost 3 bases, and 16 bases stayed unmatched. The CDR3 sequence is 17 residues long. CDR3 amino acids: CASSPNLMGGTGYEQYF. CDR3 bases: TGTGCCAGCAGCCCAAACCTCATGGGGGGGACTGGCTACGAGCAGTACTTC.

The rearrangement joins TRBV4-1 to TRBJ2-7; 12 nucleotides match TRBD2. After removal of 0 bases from V and 3 bases from J, the junction contained 9 bases not matched to a gene. The CDR3 covers 18 residues. The germline V gene has CDR1 MGHRA and CDR2 YSYEKL. The CDR3 DNA reads as TGCGCCAGCAGCCAAGACTCAATGACTAGCGGGAGAAGCTACGAGCAGTACTTC. Residues: CASSQDSMTSGRSYEQYF.

V is TRBV3-1 (or the pseudogene TRBV3-2) and J is TRBJ1-2, with no clear D. Germline V gives CDR1 LGHDT, CDR2 YNNKEL (reference sequence). The CDR3 is made up of 15 amino acids. The V end lost 1 base, the J end lost 4 bases, and 13 bases lay between the germline ends. CDR3: CASSQGVRPFYGYTF. CDR3 sequence (DNA): TGTGCCAGCAGCCAAGGGGTCAGGCCATTCTATGGCTACACCTTC.

The chain employs TRBV5-1 and TRBJ1-1, with TRBD1 matching 9 bases. This CDR3 is built from 14 residues. Per germline, CDR1 SGHRS and CDR2 YFSETQ. V gave up 1 base and J gave up 8 bases; unmatched junction bases: 6. The CDR3 loop reads CASSLNPDRGEAFF. In DNA, the CDR3 is TGCGCCAGCAGCTTGAATCCGGACAGGGGCGAAGCTTTCTTT.

CDR3: CATSETGLVEQYF. The CDR3 DNA is TGTGCCACTTCAGAGACAGGGTTGGTGGAGCAGTACTTC. The chain links TRBV19 to TRBJ2-7; 7 nucleotides match TRBD1. The junction had 13 bases not matched to a gene; V was cut back by 10 bases and J by 7 bases. Germline lookup yields CDR1 LNHDA and CDR2 SQIVND (reference sequence). This CDR3 has 13 amino acids.

This chain uses TRBV28 with TRBJ2-5; 8 nucleotides agree with TRBD1. Losses at the gene ends were 5 bases for V and 5 bases for J; bases not matched to a gene: 10. The CDR3 has 15 amino acids. Germline V gene data show CDR1 as MDHEN and CDR2 as SYDVKM. CDR3 sequence (DNA): TGTGCCAGCAGTAAAAGGACAGGGTCAGGGGAGACCCAGTACTTC. Protein product: CASSKRTGSGETQYF.

This clone was found once. This rearrangement joins TRBV20-1 to TRBJ2-3; 10 bases line up with TRBD2. Germline CDR1 DFQATT, CDR2 SNEGSKA (reference sequence). CDR3 length: 16 amino acids. V lost 3 bases and J lost 0; bases outside the gene matches: 6. CDR3 amino acids: CSASHGAGGSTDTQYF. CDR3 coding DNA: TGCAGTGCTAGTCACGGAGCGGGAGGGAGCACAGATACGCAGTATTTT.

J is TRBJ1-1 and V is TRBV27; a possible D gene is TRBD1 (6 bases). Germline CDR1 and CDR2: MNHEY and SMNVEV (reference sequence). The CDR3 has 15 residues. V was shortened by 6 bases and J by 0 bases, with 14 bases between the two germline ends. For the CDR3, the DNA is TGTGCCAGCAGGCCGGGGGGGCCGATGAACACTGAAGCTTTCTTT. Amino acid sequence: CASRPGGPMNTEAFF.

This clone was seen just once. The V gene is TRBV28, the J gene TRBJ1-5, with 7 bases fitting TRBD1. This CDR3 contains 18 residues. Germline V gives CDR1 MDHEN, CDR2 SYDVKM. Trimming removed 4 bases from V and 3 bases from J; junction bases left unmatched: 15. This chain's CDR3 is CASSSGGQGVNLNQPQHF. Written as DNA, the CDR3 is TGTGCCAGCAGTTCTGGCGGTCAGGGGGTGAATCTCAATCAGCCCCAGCATTTT.

V gene TRBV6-5 combines with J gene TRBJ1-6; TRBD1 aligns across 7 bases. After removal of 0 bases from V and 10 bases from J, the junction contained 9 bases not matched to a gene. Germline V gives CDR1 MNHEY, CDR2 SVGAGI. CDR3 size: 16 residues. This CDR3 is CASSYSTPGGGSPLHF. CDR3 coding DNA: TGTGCCAGCAGTTACTCAACACCAGGGGGTGGGTCACCCCTCCACTTT.